This T cell receptor (beta chain) was captured in a study of shared clonotypes between healthy human individuals. The repertoire was sequenced with immunoSEQ multiplex PCR; TCRdb's copy has only in-frame clones and lacks some. Altogether 2 million to 3 million clones are present, around nine tenths being singletons, with the ten largest covering more than 0.12%. This clone was counted a single time. Negatively enriched CD4+ T cells were divided by CD45RA into naive and memory. The sequence derives from a man between 18 and 29 years old in good health. The sample taken for sequencing was naive CD4+ T cells sorted from blood. Subset specified: CD45RA+ positively selected.

In nucleotides, the CDR3 is TGTGCCAGCAGCTTAGGAGTGGCAGGAACCTACGAGCAGTACTTC. It yields the protein CASSLGVAGTYEQYF. J is TRBJ2-7 and V is TRBV7-2; no clear D. The CDR3 sequence is 15 residues long. Deletions cut 1 base from V and 2 bases from J, with 12 bases between. Germline CDR1 SGHTA, CDR2 FQGNSA.